This T cell receptor (beta chain) was identified during a study of beta chain features in type 1 diabetes. Study-level points and caveats: Shorter TCRB CDR3s, moderately but significantly so, were found in Type 1 diabetes patients in all four CD4+ subsets.

On this clone itself: Its specificity is not known.

Of the isolated RNA, all was reverse transcribed, and so the sequenced material was expressed TCRB transcripts. Measured with immunoSEQ multiplex PCR; TCRdb has only the in-frame clones, and not every one. The sample contains 120,000 or so clones, around 15% of which appear only once. The CDR3 has 16 amino acids. The V end lost 1 base, the J end lost 3 bases, and 10 bases lay between the germline ends. Looked up from germline, CDR1 is SGHTA and CDR2 is FQGNSA. The TCR comes from a man younger than 35 with type 1 diabetes. Input material: central memory CD4+ T cells from blood. The chain couples TRBV7-2 to TRBJ2-6, with D hard to call. CDR3 region: CASSLVRGSGANVLTF. CDR3 bases: TGTGCCAGCAGCTTAGTGAGAGGTAGTGGGGCCAACGTCCTGACTTTC. The full variable domain, in which reference TRBV7-2 and TRBJ2-6 provide the parts outside the CDR3, is GAGVSQSPSNKVTEKGKDVELRCDPISGHTALYWYRQSLGQGLEFLIYFQGNSAPDKSGLPSDRFSAERTGGSVSTLTIQRTQQEDSAVYLCASSLVRGSGANVLTFGAGSRLTVL.